What follows is one T cell receptor beta chain and its context. What it recognizes is unknown. Sequencing templates came from extracted RNA that was reverse transcribed into cDNA. The method was immunoSEQ multiplex PCR; TCRdb's version includes in-frame clones alone and lacks a portion of them. Among 200,000 to 250,000 clones listed, under 70% were seen once. The sample originates from a study of CD8+ T cells in alopecia areata. The wider study: For 6 to 18 months, tofacitinib was taken, and 6 months off drug followed. Overall study findings and caveats: Significant decreases in scalp clonality and expanded CD8+ clones followed tofacitinib treatment. Tofacitinib did not eliminate many expanded lesional clones from scalp or blood.

Looked up from germline, CDR1 is GTSNPN and CDR2 is SVGIG (reference sequence). V trimming: 4 bases; J trimming: 2 bases; junction bases outside the gene matches: 7. The CDR3 contains 15 residues. This sample's treatment: oral pan-JAK inhibitor, 5-10 mg twice daily. The V gene is TRBV30, the J gene TRBJ1-2; 10 positions agree with TRBD1. The receptor was derived from a human donor with alopecia areata. The sample in question was CD4+ T cells sorted from blood, obtained between weeks 43 and 45, from a patient treated with tofacitinib. The DNA of the CDR3 is TGTGCCTGGAAGGACAGGGGGTCCTTCAACTATGGCTACACCTTC. It translates to CAWKDRGSFNYGYTF.